These T cell receptor beta chains were read from a single sample in a study of radiation and T cells in renal cell carcinoma. TCRdb's table, derived via immunoSEQ multiplex PCR, lists solely in-frame clones and lacks some. The data show almost 50,000 clones, roughly 80% seen once. This specimen was blood, taken from a patient whose treatment included radiotherapy and nephrectomy. The receptors were sampled from a woman aged 70-85 years with renal cell carcinoma. Both conserved end residues are part of each CDR3. A D gene is named only where the DNA matches it firmly. The size field is filled for only some rows; it gives once, few, many or a size class.

TRBV2	TRBJ2-1	once	TRBD1	CASRKGQGANEQFF	TGTGCCAGCAGAAAGGGACAGGGGGCGAATGAGCAGTTCTTC
TRBV4-1	TRBJ2-7	few	TRBD1	CASSQGADRVYEQYF	TGCGCCAGCAGCCAGGGGGCTGACAGGGTTTACGAGCAGTACTTC
TRBV5-1	TRBJ1-1	.	.	CASRRETEAFF	TGCGCCAGCAGGCGGGAAACTGAAGCTTTCTTT
TRBV6-5	TRBJ1-2	.	.	CASRRIQGNYGYTF	TGTGCCAGCAGAAGGATCCAGGGCAACTATGGCTACACCTTC
TRBV19	TRBJ2-5	.	TRBD1	CASRETGLGETQYF	TGTGCCAGTAGAGAGACAGGGCTGGGCGAGACCCAGTACTTC
TRBV5-6	TRBJ2-7	.	.	CASSPGRGPGYEQYF	TGTGCCAGCAGCCCGGGTCGGGGGCCCGGTTACGAGCAGTACTTC
TRBV27	TRBJ2-1	.	.	CASSSASDWNEQFF	TGTGCCAGCAGTTCGGCTAGCGATTGGAATGAGCAGTTCTTC
TRBV6-5	TRBJ2-6	.	.	CASSYDVSGANVLTF	TGTGCCAGCAGTTACGACGTTTCTGGGGCCAACGTCCTGACTTTC
TRBV6-1	TRBJ2-5	.	.	CASSEAGGLDRTQYF	TGTGCCAGCAGTGAAGCGGGGGGACTTGACAGGACCCAGTACTTC
TRBV6-6	TRBJ2-5	.	.	CASSTGRVETQYF	TGTGCCAGCAGTACGGGGCGCGTGGAGACCCAGTACTTC